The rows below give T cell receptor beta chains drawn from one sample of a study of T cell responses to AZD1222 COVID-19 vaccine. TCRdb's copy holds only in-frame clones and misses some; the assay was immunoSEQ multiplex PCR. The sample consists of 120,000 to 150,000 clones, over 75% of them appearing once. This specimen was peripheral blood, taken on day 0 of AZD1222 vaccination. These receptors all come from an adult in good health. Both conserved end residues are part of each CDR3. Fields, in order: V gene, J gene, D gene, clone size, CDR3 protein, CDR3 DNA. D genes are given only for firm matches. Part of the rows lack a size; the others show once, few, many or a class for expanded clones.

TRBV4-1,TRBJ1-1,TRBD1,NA,CASSQPRDSLNTEAFF,TGCGCCAGCAGCCAGCCTCGGGACAGCCTGAACACTGAAGCTTTCTTT
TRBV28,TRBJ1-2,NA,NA,CASSRPGPYGYTF,TGTGCCAGCAGCCGCCCAGGACCCTATGGCTACACCTTC
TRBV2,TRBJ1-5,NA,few,CASSEVTVYSNQPQHF,TGTGCCAGCAGTGAAGTCACAGTCTATAGCAATCAGCCCCAGCATTTT
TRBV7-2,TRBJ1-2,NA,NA,CASRQVIGYTF,TGTGCCAGCAGACAAGTTATTGGCTACACCTTC
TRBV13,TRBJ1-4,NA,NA,CASSINSYNEKLFF,TGTGCCAGCAGCATCAACAGTTATAATGAAAAACTGTTTTTT
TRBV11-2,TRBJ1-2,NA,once,CASSLGVVGDPYGYTF,TGTGCCAGCAGCTTAGGAGTCGTGGGGGACCCTTATGGCTACACCTTC
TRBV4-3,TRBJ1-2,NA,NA,CASSQDYESGAGGYTF,TGCGCCAGCAGCCAAGATTATGAATCAGGGGCCGGCGGCTACACCTTC
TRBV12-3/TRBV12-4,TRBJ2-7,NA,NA,CASSLQGPEQYF,TGTGCCAGCAGTCTTCAAGGGCCCGAGCAGTACTTC
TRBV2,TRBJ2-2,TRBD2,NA,CASRSPKLAGYTGELFF,TGTGCCAGCAGATCACCCAAACTAGCGGGGTACACCGGGGAGCTGTTTTTT
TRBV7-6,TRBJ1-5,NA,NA,CASRAGGAQHF,TGTGCCAGCAGGGCGGGGGGGGCCCAGCATTTT
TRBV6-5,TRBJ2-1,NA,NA,CASSYGRNEQFF,TGTGCCAGCAGTTACGGGAGGAATGAGCAGTTCTTC
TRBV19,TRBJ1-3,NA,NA,CASRTTIAYSGNTIYF,TGTGCCAGTAGAACCACTATTGCTTACTCTGGAAACACCATATATTTT
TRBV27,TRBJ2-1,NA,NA,CASSFGSTNNEQFF,TGTGCCAGCAGTTTCGGGAGTACTAACAATGAGCAGTTCTTC
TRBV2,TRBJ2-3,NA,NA,CARKEDSTDTQYF,TGTGCCCGAAAAGAGGACAGCACAGATACGCAGTATTTT
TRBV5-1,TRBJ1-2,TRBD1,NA,CASSGRQGHYGYTF,TGCGCCAGCAGTGGTCGACAGGGCCACTATGGCTACACCTTC
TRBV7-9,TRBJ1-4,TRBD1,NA,CASSRTGEKLFF,TGTGCCAGCAGCCGGACAGGGGAAAAACTGTTTTTT
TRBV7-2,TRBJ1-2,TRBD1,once,CASSVDRVLSYGYTF,TGTGCCAGCAGCGTAGACAGGGTTCTGTCCTATGGCTACACCTTC
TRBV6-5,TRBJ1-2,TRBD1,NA,CASSRGQGYYGYTF,TGTGCCAGCAGCAGGGGACAGGGGTACTATGGCTACACCTTC
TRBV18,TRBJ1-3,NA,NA,CASSKRDANSGNTIYF,TGTGCCAGCTCAAAAAGGGACGCGAACTCTGGAAACACCATATATTTT
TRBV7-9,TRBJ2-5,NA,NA,CASSLPLWGGAETQYF,TGTGCCAGCAGCTTACCCCTATGGGGGGGGGCGGAGACCCAGTACTTC
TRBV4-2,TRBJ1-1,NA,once,CASSQVGANTEAFF,TGTGCCAGCAGCCAAGTGGGGGCGAACACTGAAGCTTTCTTT
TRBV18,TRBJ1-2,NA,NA,CASSPLESGTDGYTF,TGTGCCAGCTCACCATTAGAATCCGGGACCGATGGCTACACCTTC
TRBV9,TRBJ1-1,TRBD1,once,CASSGTGITEAFF,TGTGCCAGCTCGGGGACAGGGATCACTGAAGCTTTCTTT
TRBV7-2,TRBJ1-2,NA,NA,CASSLEWGDGYGYTF,TGTGCCAGCAGCTTAGAATGGGGCGACGGCTATGGCTACACCTTC
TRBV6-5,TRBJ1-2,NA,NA,CASSYEQSDGYTF,TGTGCCAGCAGTTACGAACAGAGCGACGGCTACACCTTC
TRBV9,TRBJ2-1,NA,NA,CASSATGNSYNEQFF,TGTGCCAGCAGCGCCACAGGGAACTCCTACAATGAGCAGTTCTTC
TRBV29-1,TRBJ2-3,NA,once,CSVGSLLTDTQYF,TGCAGCGTTGGTAGCTTGCTCACAGATACGCAGTATTTT
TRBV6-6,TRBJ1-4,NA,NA,CASSFQATNEKLFF,TGTGCCAGCAGTTTCCAGGCAACTAATGAAAAACTGTTTTTT
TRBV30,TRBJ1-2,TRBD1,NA,CAWKRQGNYGYTF,TGTGCCTGGAAACGACAGGGGAACTATGGCTACACCTTC
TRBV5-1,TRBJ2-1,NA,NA,CASCDGQSYNEQFF,TGCGCCAGCTGCGACGGACAGAGCTACAATGAGCAGTTCTTC
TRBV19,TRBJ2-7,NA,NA,CASSWTDPYEQYF,TGTGCCAGTAGCTGGACAGACCCCTACGAGCAGTACTTC
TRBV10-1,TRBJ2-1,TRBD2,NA,CASRFSGRPYNEQFF,TGCGCCAGCAGGTTTAGCGGGAGACCCTACAATGAGCAGTTCTTC
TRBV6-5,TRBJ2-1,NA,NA,CASSRGSGNEQFF,TGTGCCAGCAGTCGTGGGAGTGGGAATGAGCAGTTCTTC
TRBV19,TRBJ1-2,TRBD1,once,CASSTRTGQTNYGYTF,TGTGCCAGTAGTACAAGGACAGGGCAGACTAACTATGGCTACACCTTC
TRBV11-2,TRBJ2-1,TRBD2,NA,CASSPLAGVGNEQFF,TGTGCCAGCAGCCCCCTAGCGGGAGTAGGGAATGAGCAGTTCTTC
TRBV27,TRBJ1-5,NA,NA,CASSLSQDVHENQPQHF,TGTGCCAGCAGTTTATCACAGGACGTCCACGAAAATCAGCCCCAGCATTTT
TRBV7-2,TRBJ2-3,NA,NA,CASSPKSADTQYF,TGTGCCAGCAGTCCAAAGAGCGCAGATACGCAGTATTTT
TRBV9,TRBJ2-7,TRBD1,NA,CASSGTPGDRGDEQYF,TGTGCCAGCAGCGGCACCCCCGGGGACAGGGGTGACGAGCAGTACTTC
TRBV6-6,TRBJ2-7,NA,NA,CASSSNRQVPEQYF,TGTGCCAGCAGTTCGAACAGACAGGTTCCCGAGCAGTACTTC
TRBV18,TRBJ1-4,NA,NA,CASSPVGGSYEKLFF,TGTGCCAGCTCACCCGTCGGGGGGTCCTATGAAAAACTGTTTTTT
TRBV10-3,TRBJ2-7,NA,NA,CAISGPDSYEQYF,TGTGCCATCAGTGGCCCCGACAGCTACGAGCAGTACTTC
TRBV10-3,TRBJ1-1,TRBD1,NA,CAISPREGTDTEAFF,TGTGCCATCAGTCCCCGAGAAGGGACAGACACTGAAGCTTTCTTT
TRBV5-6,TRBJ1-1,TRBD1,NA,CASSPLGTGKTEAFF,TGTGCCAGCAGCCCCTTGGGGACAGGGAAGACTGAAGCTTTCTTT
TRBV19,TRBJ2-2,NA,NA,CASSSPRLLISASNTGELFF,TGTGCCAGTAGTAGCCCGCGACTCCTCATTTCGGCCTCGAACACCGGGGAGCTGTTTTTT
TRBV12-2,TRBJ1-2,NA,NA,CASRLAGNYGYTF,TGTGCAAGTCGCTTAGCCGGGAACTATGGCTACACCTTC
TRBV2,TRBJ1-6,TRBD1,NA,CASSWRGDRNSPLHF,TGTGCCAGCAGTTGGAGGGGGGACAGAAATTCACCCCTCCACTTT
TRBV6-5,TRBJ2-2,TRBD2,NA,CASSFSGGNTGELFF,TGTGCCAGCAGTTTTAGCGGGGGAAACACCGGGGAGCTGTTTTTT
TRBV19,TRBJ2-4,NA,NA,CASSRPWGSATQLSFDIQYF,TGTGCCAGTAGCCGGCCGTGGGGCAGCGCTACTCAACTCTCTTTCGACATTCAGTACTTC
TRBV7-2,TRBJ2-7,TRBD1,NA,CASSSPTGLVQYF,TGTGCCAGCAGCTCCCCGACAGGGCTGGTGCAGTACTTC
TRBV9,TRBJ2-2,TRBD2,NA,CASSLTSGGTGELFF,TGTGCCAGCAGCCTGACTAGCGGGGGCACCGGGGAGCTGTTTTTT
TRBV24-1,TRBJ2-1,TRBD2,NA,CATAGGGALGEQFF,TGTGCCACCGCGGGCGGGGGGGCCTTGGGCGAGCAGTTCTTC
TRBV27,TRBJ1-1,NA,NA,CASSLSVPSRPEAFF,TGTGCCAGCAGTTTATCAGTCCCATCTCGTCCTGAAGCTTTCTTT
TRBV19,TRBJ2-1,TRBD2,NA,CASSIVSGGSNEQFF,TGTGCCAGTAGTATAGTTAGCGGGGGTTCCAATGAGCAGTTCTTC
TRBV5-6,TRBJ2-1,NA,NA,CASSLGREQFF,TGTGCCAGCAGCCTTGGGCGTGAGCAGTTCTTC